What follows is one T cell receptor beta chain and its context. Its antigen is not known. The CDR3 is made up of 11 amino acids. Germline V gene data show CDR1 as SNHLY and CDR2 as FYNNEI. V lost 1 base, J lost 4 bases, and 1 base lay in between. These data belong to a study of T cell responses to AZD1222 COVID-19 vaccine. The study, taken as a whole, reports: The donor group comprised mostly white British people and more females; the analysis possibly underestimated clonal diversity.

Generated by immunoSEQ multiplex PCR, the TCRdb table keeps only in-frame clones and is missing some. The sample records fewer than 140,000 clones, 90% being singletons. Material: peripheral blood, obtained on day 0 of AZD1222 vaccination. The TCR sequence derives from an adult in good health. The chain joins TRBV2 to TRBJ1-2; D gene ambiguous. This CDR3 reads CASSEGYGYTF. In DNA form, the CDR3 reads TGTGCCAGCAGTGAAGGCTATGGCTACACCTTC.